These T cell receptor beta chains were read from a single sample in a study of technical replicates of blood from a few donors. This table comes from immunoSEQ multiplex PCR, and its TCRdb copy is limited to in-frame clones, with some not included. This sample has about 84,000 clones, with roughly 90% found just once. Sequences were obtained from T cells isolated from PBMCs. The receptors were sampled from a human donor in good health. Each CDR3 is given with its conserved first and last residue. A D gene is named only where the DNA matches it firmly. The size field is filled for only some rows; it gives once, few, many or a size class.

>-|TRBV7-8|-|TRBJ2-1
CASSLSLGGGFANEQFF
TGTGCCAGCAGCTTATCCCTGGGGGGAGGATTCGCTAATGAGCAGTTCTTC
>-|TRBV4-1|-|TRBJ2-7
CASRPTGRSYEQYF
TGCGCCAGCAGGCCTACAGGGCGCTCCTACGAGCAGTACTTC
>-|TRBV29-1|-|TRBJ2-1
CSVRTGPPSEQFF
TGCAGCGTCAGAACAGGCCCCCCCAGTGAGCAGTTCTTC
>once|TRBV11-3|-|TRBJ2-3
CASSLAGRTQYF
TGTGCCAGCAGCTTAGCTGGTCGGACGCAGTATTTT
>-|TRBV18|TRBD1|TRBJ1-2
CASSPTGQLISSYGYTF
TGTGCCAGCTCACCCACGGGACAGCTGATATCCTCCTATGGCTACACCTTC
>-|TRBV18|-|TRBJ2-7
CASSPPAETYEQYF
TGTGCCAGCTCACCACCAGCGGAAACCTACGAGCAGTACTTC
>-|TRBV5-4|-|TRBJ1-2
CASSLAILRGARFGYTF
TGTGCCAGCAGCTTGGCAATTCTTCGGGGGGCTCGGTTTGGCTACACCTTC
>-|TRBV5-6|-|TRBJ1-3
CASSLFSSGRNTIYF
TGTGCCAGCAGCTTGTTTTCGTCAGGGCGAAACACCATATATTTT
>-|TRBV12-1|-|TRBJ2-1
CASSSRTSGPYNEQFF
TGTGCCAGCAGCTCCCGGACTAGCGGACCCTACAATGAGCAGTTCTTC
>-|TRBV5-8|TRBD2|TRBJ2-2
CASSRRLAGGNTGELFF
TGTGCCAGCAGCCGGAGACTAGCGGGGGGCAACACCGGGGAGCTGTTTTTT
>-|TRBV11-2|TRBD1|TRBJ2-7
CASSVRDSHEQYF
TGTGCCAGCAGCGTACGGGACAGTCACGAGCAGTACTTC
>-|TRBV29-1|-|TRBJ2-5
CSVPENQETQYF
TGCAGCGTTCCGGAGAACCAAGAGACCCAGTACTTC
>-|TRBV10-1|TRBD1|TRBJ2-2
CASSVGQKNTGELFF
TGCGCCAGCAGTGTGGGACAGAAGAACACCGGGGAGCTGTTTTTT
>-|TRBV10-1|-|TRBJ2-7
CASSDINRAGPTEQYF
TGCGCCAGCAGTGACATTAATCGGGCAGGGCCAACCGAGCAGTACTTC
>-|TRBV4-1|-|TRBJ2-1
CASSQGTLYNEQFF
TGCGCCAGCAGCCAGGGGACTCTTTACAATGAGCAGTTCTTC
>-|TRBV30|-|TRBJ1-2
CAWNGVGGYTF
TGTGCCTGGAACGGGGTAGGAGGCTACACCTTC
>-|TRBV5-1|TRBD1|TRBJ2-1
CASSLTGDYNEQFF
TGCGCCAGCAGCTTGACAGGGGACTACAATGAGCAGTTCTTC
>-|TRBV5-1|TRBD1|TRBJ1-1
CASSLAGTANTEAFF
TGCGCCAGCAGCTTGGCCGGGACAGCGAACACTGAAGCTTTCTTT
>-|TRBV5-1|TRBD1|TRBJ2-1
CASSWARGRPVNEQFF
TGCGCCAGCAGCTGGGCGAGGGGGCGGCCCGTCAATGAGCAGTTCTTC
>-|TRBV25-1|TRBD2|TRBJ2-7
CASSDKSGTRSIYEQYF
TGTGCCAGCAGCGACAAATCCGGGACTAGATCGATCTACGAGCAGTACTTC
>-|TRBV28|-|TRBJ2-1
CASTRVNEQFF
TGTGCCAGCACCAGGGTAAATGAGCAGTTCTTC
>-|TRBV5-4|-|TRBJ1-1
CASSSTGKNTEAFF
TGTGCCAGCAGCTCCACAGGGAAAAACACTGAAGCTTTCTTT
>-|TRBV6-1|TRBD2|TRBJ2-7
CASSEWLAGAPSSYEQYF
TGTGCCAGCAGTGAATGGTTAGCGGGAGCACCCAGCTCCTACGAGCAGTACTTC
>-|TRBV5-1|-|TRBJ1-3
CASSFLQGSGNTIYF
TGCGCCAGCAGCTTTCTACAGGGTTCGGGAAACACCATATATTTT
>-|TRBV10-3|TRBD1|TRBJ1-2
CASTGQLGYTF
TGTGCCAGCACGGGACAGCTTGGCTACACCTTC
>-|TRBV6-1|-|TRBJ2-7
CASSPLAYEQYF
TGTGCCAGCAGCCCCCTAGCTTACGAGCAGTACTTC
>-|TRBV5-1|-|TRBJ1-4
CASSPSATNEKLFF
TGCGCCAGCAGCCCCAGCGCAACTAATGAAAAACTGTTTTTT
>-|TRBV6-1|-|TRBJ2-7
CASTEDISFSYEQYF
TGTGCCAGTACTGAGGACATATCCTTCTCCTACGAGCAGTACTTC
>few|TRBV18|TRBD1|TRBJ1-1
CASSPGQGERNTEAFF
TGTGCCAGCTCACCGGGACAGGGGGAGCGGAACACTGAAGCTTTCTTT
>-|TRBV6-4|-|TRBJ1-1
CASSDSHRTGSLTF
TGTGCCAGCAGTGACTCTCATCGCACAGGGTCCCTCACCTTT
>-|TRBV6-5|-|TRBJ1-3
CACRTDLRGGNTIYF
TGTGCCTGCCGGACAGATTTGAGAGGAGGAAACACCATATATTTT
>-|TRBV7-2|-|TRBJ2-3
CASSLAEPRTDTQYF
TGTGCCAGCAGCTTAGCTGAGCCGCGCACAGATACGCAGTATTTT
>-|TRBV5-1|TRBD1|TRBJ2-5
CASSPQQGEETQYF
TGCGCCAGCAGCCCTCAACAGGGGGAAGAGACCCAGTACTTC
>-|TRBV7-9|-|TRBJ2-7
CASSFAGFYEQYF
TGTGCCAGCAGCTTCGCCGGGTTTTACGAGCAGTACTTC
>-|TRBV19|TRBD1|TRBJ2-7
CASTYSSEQGASYEQYF
TGTGCCAGTACATACTCTTCCGAACAGGGGGCATCCTACGAGCAGTACTTC
>few|TRBV29-1|-|TRBJ1-2
CSVERQTYGYTF
TGCAGCGTTGAGCGACAGACGTATGGCTACACCTTC
>-|TRBV5-8|-|TRBJ2-7
CASPRPGTPYYEQYF
TGTGCCAGCCCGCGACCGGGGACACCCTACTACGAGCAGTACTTC
>-|TRBV5-1|-|TRBJ1-1
CASSPDSYTEAFF
TGCGCCAGCAGCCCGGACAGTTACACTGAAGCTTTCTTT
>-|TRBV20-1|-|TRBJ2-7
CSVYSPDEQYF
TGCAGTGTTTATAGCCCAGATGAGCAGTACTTC
>-|TRBV7-9|-|TRBJ2-1
CASSFRQGGSYNEQFF
TGTGCCAGCAGCTTTAGGCAAGGAGGATCCTACAATGAGCAGTTCTTC
>once|TRBV11-3|-|TRBJ2-1
CASSLDFGAGEQFF
TGTGCCAGCAGCTTAGATTTTGGGGCCGGTGAGCAGTTCTTC
>-|TRBV28|-|TRBJ2-7
CASRRGPTYEQYF
TGTGCCAGCCGTAGGGGCCCCACCTACGAGCAGTACTTC
>-|TRBV18|TRBD2|TRBJ2-7
CASSPVASGGSYEQYF
TGTGCCAGCTCACCGGTAGCTTCGGGGGGCTCCTACGAGCAGTACTTC
>-|TRBV7-3|TRBD2|TRBJ2-3
CASSSSSGGTDTQYF
TGTGCCAGCAGCTCATCTAGCGGGGGGACAGATACGCAGTATTTT
>-|TRBV2|-|TRBJ1-4
CASRPGTPTNEKLFF
TGTGCCAGCAGACCCGGGACACCAACTAATGAAAAACTGTTTTTT
>-|TRBV7-8|TRBD1|TRBJ2-1
CASSLVTGGIEQFF
TGTGCCAGCAGCTTAGTTACAGGGGGGATTGAGCAGTTCTTC
>once|TRBV10-3|-|TRBJ2-1
CAIGRGEQFF
TGTGCCATCGGAAGGGGAGAGCAGTTCTTC
>-|TRBV2|-|TRBJ1-2
CASLGARAYGYTF
TGTGCCAGCCTAGGGGCGAGAGCCTATGGCTACACCTTC
>-|TRBV30|-|TRBJ1-6
CAWSVRKLSSYNSPLHF
TGTGCCTGGAGTGTAAGAAAGTTGAGCTCCTATAATTCACCCCTCCACTTT
>-|TRBV18|-|TRBJ2-3
CASSNAGQDTQYF
TGTGCCAGCTCCAACGCGGGGCAAGATACGCAGTATTTT